These 23 T cell receptor beta chains were all obtained from the same sample, sequenced in a study of cytomegalovirus exposure and HLA in healthy donors. PCR amplification relied on 60 Vbeta primers (plus 13 Jbeta primers). Sequenced by immunoSEQ multiplex PCR; TCRdb stores in-frame clones only, minus some. Of fewer than 120,000 clones listed, around 85% are singletons. Material for sequencing was PBMCs. These receptors were obtained from a man between 25 and 39 years old in good health and CMV-seropositive.

In its sample, this clone was seen once. V usage is TRBV5-1 and J usage is TRBJ1-2; D is ambiguous. Looked up from germline, CDR1 is SGHRS and CDR2 is YFSETQ. Trimming pared 1 base from V and 8 bases from J, leaving 9 bases between. The CDR3 is 12 residues long. CDR3: CASSLRGSGYTF. The CDR3 nucleotides are TGCGCCAGCAGCTTGAGAGGATCCGGCTACACCTTC.

The J gene is TRBJ2-5, the V gene TRBV25-1, with 7 positions matching TRBD1. This CDR3 spans 16 amino acids. Germline V gene data show CDR1 as MGHDK and CDR2 as SYGVNS. Trimming cost V 3 bases and J 3 bases; bases outside gene matches: 10. The CDR3 is CASSDTQGEVEETQYF. In DNA form, the CDR3 reads TGTGCCAGCAGTGACACCCAGGGGGAAGTAGAAGAGACCCAGTACTTC.

The chain uses TRBV6-1 and TRBJ1-2; TRBD1 might be the D (6 bases). V was shortened by 2 bases and J by 4 bases, with 20 bases between the two germline ends. Germline V gene lookup returns CDR1 MNHNS and CDR2 SASEGT. The CDR3 runs to 17 residues. The CDR3 coding sequence is TGTGCCAGCAGTGAAATCCTAAACAGGGAATTTGGCTATGGCTACACCTTC. It yields the protein CASSEILNREFGYGYTF.

The chain has TRBV7-8 and TRBJ2-1; tentatively, D is TRBD2 (6 bases). Trimming took 2 bases from V and 0 from J, leaving 17 bases between them. The CDR3 has 18 amino acids. The V gene's germline CDR1 is SGHVS and CDR2 FQNEAQ. The CDR3 nucleotides read TGTGCCAGCAGCTTACGTCGGCCGATGGGAGGCTCCTACAATGAGCAGTTCTTC. Its translation: CASSLRRPMGGSYNEQFF. The entire variable domain, with the rest obtained from reference TRBV7-8 and TRBJ2-1, is as follows: GAGVSQSPRYKVAKRGQDVALRCDPISGHVSLFWYQQALGQGPEFLTYFQNEAQLDKSGLPSDRFFAERPEGSVSTLKIQRTQQEDSAVYLCASSLRRPMGGSYNEQFFGPGTRLTVL.

V usage is TRBV7-8 and J usage is TRBJ2-1; D possibly corresponds to TRBD2 (5 bases). Germline CDR1 SGHVS, CDR2 FQNEAQ. This CDR3 is built from 15 residues. V lost 0 bases, J lost 3 bases, and 9 bases lay in between. CDR3 sequence reads: CASSLAGGLYNEQFF. The CDR3 nucleotides are TGTGCCAGCAGCTTAGCCGGCGGACTCTACAATGAGCAGTTCTTC.

The chain has TRBV7-3 and TRBJ2-2, with D possibly TRBD1 on 6 matching bases. From germline, CDR1 is SGHTA and CDR2 FQGTGA. The CDR3 loop spans 15 amino acids. V lost 5 bases, J lost 1 base, and 11 bases lay in between. The CDR3 loop is CASSRDTENTGELFF. The DNA for the CDR3 is TGTGCCAGCAGCCGGGACACCGAGAACACCGGGGAGCTGTTTTTT.

The chain has TRBV4-1 and TRBJ2-5; 9 nucleotides align to TRBD2. After removal of 0 bases from V and 7 bases from J, the junction contained 0 bases not matched to a gene. The CDR3 totals 13 residues. Germline V gives CDR1 MGHRA, CDR2 YSYEKL. In nucleotides, the CDR3 is TGCGCCAGCAGCCAAGAGGGACTAGCGACCCAGTACTTC. Amino acid sequence: CASSQEGLATQYF.

This chain links TRBV11-3 with TRBJ1-3; the D is unclear. CDR3 size: 15 residues. V lost 3 bases to trimming and J lost 0 bases, with 9 bases between them. Germline V lookup: CDR1 SGHNT, CDR2 YENEEA. The CDR3 DNA is TGTGCCAGCAGCTTGGGAGACCGCTCTGGAAACACCATATATTTT. It codes for CASSLGDRSGNTIYF.

This clone has just one count. The rearrangement uses TRBV5-3 and TRBJ2-1; tentatively, D is TRBD1 (6 bases). TRBV5-3 is recorded as an ORF, its role being uncertain. The length of the CDR3 is 15 residues. V gave up 7 bases and J gave up 0 bases, with 14 bases separating them. For the CDR3, the DNA is TGTGCCAGAGGAACAGGGAAGGTCTCCTACAATGAGCAGTTCTTC. Its translation is CARGTGKVSYNEQFF.

This clone was seen a few times. This chain connects TRBV13 to TRBJ2-7; TRBD2 matches 9 bases. CDR1 is PRHDT, CDR2 FYEKMQ, per germline (reference sequence). J lost 3 bases, V lost 1 base, and 7 bases had no gene match. The CDR3 loop spans 16 amino acids. The CDR3 sequence is CASSLALLRGGYEQYF. CDR3 sequence (DNA): TGTGCCAGCAGCTTAGCCCTTTTGCGGGGGGGCTACGAGCAGTACTTC.

CDR3 amino acids: CASSPTTEDYGYTF. In DNA, the CDR3 is TGTGCCAGCAGCCCAACGACAGAAGACTATGGCTACACCTTC. V usage is TRBV9 and J usage is TRBJ1-2, with a possible D match to TRBD1 (5 bases). The germline CDR1 and CDR2 sequences are SGDLS and YYNGEE. V lost 4 bases and J 3 bases, leaving 13 bases between the germline ends. The CDR3 runs to 14 residues. Full variable domain (outside the CDR3, taken from reference TRBV9 and TRBJ1-2): DSGVTQTPKHLITATGQRVTLRCSPRSGDLSVYWYQQSLDQGLQFLIQYYNGEERAKGNILERFSAQQFPDLHSELNLSSLELGDSALYFCASSPTTEDYGYTFGSGTRLTVV.

The gene calls are TRBV7-3 and TRBJ1-6, with TRBD1 matching over 9 bases. Germline V CDR1 and CDR2: SGHTA, FQGTGA. The length of the CDR3 is 15 residues. Losses at the gene ends were 6 bases for V and 7 bases for J; bases not matched to a gene: 7. CDR3 in DNA: TGTGCCAGCAGTCCGACCGGGACAGGGAATTCACCCCTCCACTTT. It encodes CASSPTGTGNSPLHF.

The chain has TRBV10-3 and TRBJ2-2, with 13 bases identical to TRBD2. CDR1 is ENHRY, CDR2 SYGVKD, per germline. The V segment lost 3 bases and the J segment 6 bases; nucleotides outside the gene matches: 4. This CDR3 has 16 residues. In DNA, the CDR3 is TGTGCCATCAGTGAAACTAGCGGGGGGGTCGCCGGGGAGCTGTTTTTT. It specifies CAISETSGGVAGELFF.

This clone appeared once. The chain joins TRBV25-1 to TRBJ2-1; 7 bases line up with TRBD1. Germline CDR1 reads MGHDK; CDR2 reads SYGVNS. The junction had 8 bases not matched to a gene; V was cut back by 5 bases and J by 4 bases. The CDR3 covers 15 residues. The chain's CDR3 is CASSTRDSNYNEQFF. As DNA, the CDR3 is TGTGCCAGCAGTACCCGGGACAGCAATTACAATGAGCAGTTCTTC. The complete variable domain, with remaining parts taken from reference TRBV25-1 and TRBJ2-1, reads EADIYQTPRYLVIGTGKKITLECSQTMGHDKMYWYQQDPGMELHLIHYSYGVNSTEKGDLSSESTVSRIRTEHFPLTLESARPSHTSQYLCASSTRDSNYNEQFFGPGTRLTVL.

This chain links TRBV30 with TRBJ1-3; D might be TRBD1 (5 bases). This CDR3 is 14 amino acids long. Germline V gene sequence: CDR1 GTSNPN, CDR2 SVGIG (reference sequence). V dropped 5 bases and J dropped 0 bases, with 11 bases sitting between them. CDR3: CAWSAGDSGNTIYF. The DNA of the CDR3 is TGTGCCTGGTCCGCGGGGGACTCTGGAAACACCATATATTTT.

The V and J genes are TRBV5-1 and TRBJ1-2; a possible D gene is TRBD1 (5 bases). Trimming left V 5 bases short and J 4 bases short, with 12 bases between. CDR3 length equals 13 residues. Germline V gene sequence: CDR1 SGHRS, CDR2 YFSETQ. The CDR3 coding sequence is TGCGCCAGCAGTCAATCCGACAGCTATGGCTACACCTTC. This codes for CASSQSDSYGYTF.

The chain combines TRBV18 with TRBJ1-1; no definite D call. The CDR3 is made up of 13 amino acids. Germline CDR1 reads KGHSH; CDR2 reads LQKENI. With 6 bases removed from V and 6 bases from J, the gap between germline ends came to 14 bases. The CDR3 reads CASSSTRTSEAFF. CDR3 bases: TGTGCCAGCTCCTCGACACGAACCTCTGAAGCTTTCTTT.

The genes are TRBV5-1 and TRBJ2-7; the D gene is possibly TRBD1 (5 bases). Trimming shortened V by 7 bases and J by 1 base, and 15 bases separated the two germline ends. From germline, CDR1 is SGHRS and CDR2 YFSETQ. The CDR3 contains 14 residues. DNA for the CDR3: TGCGCCAGCGCCCCTTGGGGCGAATCCTACGAGCAGTACTTC. Protein: CASAPWGESYEQYF.

This clone has only a few counts. V gene TRBV6-1 combines with J gene TRBJ2-1; TRBD2 matches at 10 bases. Looked up from germline, CDR1 is MNHNS and CDR2 is SASEGT. The V segment lost 5 bases and the J segment 7 bases; nucleotides outside the gene matches: 5. The CDR3 has 14 residues. The CDR3 DNA sequence: TGTGCCAGCAGTAGCGGGGGGGCCTCAAATGAGCAGTTCTTC. Its translation is CASSSGGASNEQFF.

In this sample, this clone turned up once. V and J are TRBV29-1 and TRBJ2-3; 7 bases line up with TRBD1. Looked up from germline, CDR1 is SQVTM and CDR2 is ANQGSEA. The CDR3 is 11 amino acids. The CDR3 DNA is TGCAGTACAGGGGGCACAGATACGCAGTATTTT. It yields the protein CSTGGTDTQYF.

With regard to this clone: The sample contains more than one DNA sequence encoding this CDR3. The chain has TRBV19 and TRBJ1-2, with a possible D match to TRBD1 (5 bases). Looked up from germline, CDR1 is LNHDA and CDR2 is SQIVND (reference sequence). The CDR3 is 16 residues long. CDR3 sequence reads: CASSSPAGGNIYGYTF. Here the CDR3 DNA reads TGTGCTAGTTCCTCCCCCGCGGGGGGAAACATCTATGGCTACACCTTC.

The V gene is TRBV5-6, the J gene TRBJ1-2, with D uncertain. CDR3 length equals 13 residues. V dropped 0 bases and J dropped 4 bases, with 7 bases sitting between them. Germline lookup yields CDR1 SGHDT and CDR2 YYEEEE. CDR3 residues: CASSLDSSYGYTF. The CDR3 DNA follows: TGTGCCAGCAGCTTGGACAGTTCCTATGGCTACACCTTC.

This chain connects TRBV25-1 to TRBJ2-5; the D is unclear. V gave up 1 base and J gave up 5 bases, with 11 bases separating them. Looked up from germline, CDR1 is MGHDK and CDR2 is SYGVNS. There are 14 residues in the CDR3. CDR3 loop: CASSEFSPEETQYF. The CDR3 region has the DNA TGTGCCAGCAGTGAATTTTCCCCGGAGGAGACCCAGTACTTC.